A single sample gave rise to the 5 T cell receptor beta chains below, sequenced in a study of identical twins. A single record per CDR3 protein comes from TCRdb applying MiXCR to the 5' RACE reads. The sample records a few hundred thousand distinct CDR3 sequences, roughly 9.9% being singletons. The sample was also linked to a second study, of yellow fever vaccine responses in identical twins.

Sequenced: PBMCs. These receptors all stem from a woman under 30 in good health.

This clonotype was counted at least ten times. This rearrangement joins TRBV6-1 to TRBJ1-6; perhaps TRBD1 as D (6 bases). The V end was cut by 6 bases, the J end by 8 bases, with 17 bases between. The CDR3 is 15 amino acids. The germline V gene encodes CDR1 MNHNS and CDR2 SASEGT. The CDR3 DNA reads TGTGCCAGCAGCGGACCTACAGGGATAGATTCACCCCTCCACTTT. Amino acids: CASSGPTGIDSPLHF.

This clonotype was counted at least ten times. V and J are TRBV21-1 and TRBJ2-5; no DNA check was done on the table's D call, TRBD1. TRBV21-1 is a recognized pseudogene. The CDR3 is 17 amino acids. This CDR3 reads CASSKERRDRGQETQYF. The CDR3 DNA reads as TGTGCCAGCAGCAAAGAAAGGCGGGACAGGGGGCAAGAGACCCAGTACTTC.

This chain joins TRBV24-1 and TRBJ1-2; D unclear. CDR3 size: 13 residues. Between the trimmed V and J ends, which lost 2 bases and 2 bases, there was a span of 5 bases. Germline V CDR1 and CDR2: KGHDR, SFDVKD. The DNA of the CDR3 is TGTGCCACCAGTGATTCAACGAACTATGGCTACACCTTC. As protein: CATSDSTNYGYTF.

This clonotype was picked up many times. The chain links TRBV15 to TRBJ2-1; weak D call: TRBD1 (7 bases). Germline V gene lookup returns CDR1 LNHNV and CDR2 YYDKDF (reference sequence). The CDR3 sequence is 18 residues long. V was trimmed by 1 base and J by 7 bases, leaving 23 bases between them. The CDR3 sequence: CATSRGVSMEGALNEQFF. In DNA form, the CDR3 reads TGTGCCACCAGCAGAGGTGTGTCCATGGAGGGGGCCTTGAATGAGCAGTTCTTC.

This clonotype has ten or more counts. V usage is TRBV29-1 and J usage is TRBJ2-1; maybe TRBD1 (5 bases). Deletions cut 3 bases from V and 3 bases from J, with 24 bases between. There are 18 residues in the CDR3. The germline CDR1 and CDR2 sequences are SQVTM and ANQGSEA. The CDR3 is CSVDTPEGTGTYYNEQFF. CDR3 bases: TGCAGCGTTGACACCCCTGAAGGAACAGGAACTTACTACAATGAGCAGTTCTTC.